This TCR beta chain was sequenced for a study of T-cell reconstitution after alpha-beta-depleted transplantation in children. Study-wide results and limits: It was newly produced T cells that mostly accounted for T-cell counts and diversity one year after transplant. The origin of alpha-beta T cells about two months after transplant was reportedly several hundred expanded graft clones.

Unique molecular identifiers were built into the TCRbeta library. TCRdb reprocessed the PCR reads with MiXCR, giving one entry per CDR3 protein. The sample includes 540,000 or so distinct CDR3 sequences, about 21% of them seen just once. As for this clonotype: Its antigen is still unknown.

V was shortened by 0 bases and J by 0 bases, with 14 bases between the two germline ends. Germline CDR1 LGHNA, CDR2 YSLEER. The CDR3 has 17 amino acids. The input for sequencing was PBMCs, mostly from graft donor cells, taken 360 days after TCRalphabeta/CD19-depleted stem cell transplant. V usage is TRBV4-3 and J usage is TRBJ1-1; no clear D gene. This clonotype originated in a boy younger than two who had a stem cell transplant for acute myeloid leukemia, so the T cells may come from the graft donor. The CDR3 DNA reads TGCGCCAGCAGCCAAGATCGAATCCAGCTTATGAACACTGAAGCTTTCTTT. As protein: CASSQDRIQLMNTEAFF.